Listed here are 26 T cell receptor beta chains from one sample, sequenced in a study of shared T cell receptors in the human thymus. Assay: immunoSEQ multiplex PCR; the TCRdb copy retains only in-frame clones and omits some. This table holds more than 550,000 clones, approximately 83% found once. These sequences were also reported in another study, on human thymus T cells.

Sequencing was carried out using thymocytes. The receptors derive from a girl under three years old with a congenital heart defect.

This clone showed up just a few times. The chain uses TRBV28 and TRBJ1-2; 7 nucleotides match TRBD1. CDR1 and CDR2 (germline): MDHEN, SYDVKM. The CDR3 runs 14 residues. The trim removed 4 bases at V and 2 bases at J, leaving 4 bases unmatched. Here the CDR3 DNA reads TGTGCCAGCAGTTGGGACAGACTAAACTATGGCTACACCTTC. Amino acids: CASSWDRLNYGYTF.

This CDR3 reads CASSENRSRNTYGYTF. Here the CDR3 DNA reads TGTGCCAGCAGTGAAAATCGGAGCAGAAATACCTATGGCTACACCTTC. The rearrangement uses TRBV6-1 and TRBJ1-2; unclear D gene. Per the germline V gene, CDR1 is MNHNS and CDR2 is SASEGT. The CDR3 is 16 amino acids. Trimming removed 2 bases from V and 4 bases from J, with 17 bases in between.

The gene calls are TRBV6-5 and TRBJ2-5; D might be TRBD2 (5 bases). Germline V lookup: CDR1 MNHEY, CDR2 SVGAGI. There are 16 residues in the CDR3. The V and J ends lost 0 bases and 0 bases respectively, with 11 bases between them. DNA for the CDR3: TGTGCCAGCAGTTACTCCGGGGATTTGTACCAAGAGACCCAGTACTTC. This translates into CASSYSGDLYQETQYF.

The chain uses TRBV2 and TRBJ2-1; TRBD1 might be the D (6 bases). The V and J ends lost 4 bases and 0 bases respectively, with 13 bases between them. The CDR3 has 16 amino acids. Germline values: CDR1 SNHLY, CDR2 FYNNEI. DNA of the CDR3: TGTGCCAGCAGTGGGCCCCAGGGGAGCTCCTACAATGAGCAGTTCTTC. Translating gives CASSGPQGSSYNEQFF.

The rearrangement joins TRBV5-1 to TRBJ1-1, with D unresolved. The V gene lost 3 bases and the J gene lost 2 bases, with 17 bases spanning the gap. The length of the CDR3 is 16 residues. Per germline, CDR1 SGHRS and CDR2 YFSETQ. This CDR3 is CASSSDPRERNTEAFF. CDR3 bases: TGCGCCAGCAGCTCGGATCCCCGGGAGCGAAACACTGAAGCTTTCTTT.

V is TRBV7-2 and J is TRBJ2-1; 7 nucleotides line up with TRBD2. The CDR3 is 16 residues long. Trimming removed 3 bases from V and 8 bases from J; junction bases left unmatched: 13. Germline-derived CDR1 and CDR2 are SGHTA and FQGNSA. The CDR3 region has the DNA TGTGCCAGCAGCTTGAGGGATTGGGCGGGGGTGCATGAGCAGTTCTTC. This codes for CASSLRDWAGVHEQFF.

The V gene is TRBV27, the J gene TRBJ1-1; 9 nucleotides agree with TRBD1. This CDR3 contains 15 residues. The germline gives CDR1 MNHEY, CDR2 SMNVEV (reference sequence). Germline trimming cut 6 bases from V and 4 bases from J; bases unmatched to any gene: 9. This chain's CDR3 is CASRPSRDRATEAFF. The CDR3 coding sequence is TGTGCCAGCAGGCCGAGCAGGGACAGGGCCACTGAAGCTTTCTTT.

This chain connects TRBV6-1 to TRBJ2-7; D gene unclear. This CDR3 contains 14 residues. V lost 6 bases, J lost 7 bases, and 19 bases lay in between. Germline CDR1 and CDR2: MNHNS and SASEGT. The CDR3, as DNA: TGTGCCAGCAGCGCTAGAGCGCCCAGTAGAGAGCAGTACTTC. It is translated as CASSARAPSREQYF.

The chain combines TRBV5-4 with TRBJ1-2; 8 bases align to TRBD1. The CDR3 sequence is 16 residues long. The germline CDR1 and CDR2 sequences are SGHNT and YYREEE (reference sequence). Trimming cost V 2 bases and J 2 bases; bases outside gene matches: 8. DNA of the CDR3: TGTGCCAGCAGCTTATACCTGGGACAGGAAAACTATGGCTACACCTTC. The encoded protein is CASSLYLGQENYGYTF. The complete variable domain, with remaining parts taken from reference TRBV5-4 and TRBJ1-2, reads ETGVTQSPTHLIKTRGQQVTLRCSSQSGHNTVSWYQQALGQGPQFIFQYYREEENGRGNFPPRFSGLQFPNYSSELNVNALELDDSALYLCASSLYLGQENYGYTFGSGTRLTVV.

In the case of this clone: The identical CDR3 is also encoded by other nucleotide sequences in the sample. The CDR3 DNA reads TGTGCCAGCAGCGTAGGAAGGGGTGGTCGATCCCCCCTCCACTTT. Its translation is CASSVGRGGRSPLHF. The chain uses TRBV9 and TRBJ1-6; D is perhaps TRBD1 (5 bases). The CDR3 spans 15 residues. V was clipped by 0 bases and J by 13 bases, with 17 bases between them. Germline assignment: CDR1 SGDLS and CDR2 YYNGEE.

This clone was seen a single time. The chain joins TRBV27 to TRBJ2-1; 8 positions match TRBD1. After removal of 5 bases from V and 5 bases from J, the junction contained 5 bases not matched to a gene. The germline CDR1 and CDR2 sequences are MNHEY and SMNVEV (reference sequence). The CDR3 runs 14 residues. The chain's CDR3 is CASSVGQVNNEQFF. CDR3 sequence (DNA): TGTGCCAGCAGTGTGGGACAGGTGAACAATGAGCAGTTCTTC.

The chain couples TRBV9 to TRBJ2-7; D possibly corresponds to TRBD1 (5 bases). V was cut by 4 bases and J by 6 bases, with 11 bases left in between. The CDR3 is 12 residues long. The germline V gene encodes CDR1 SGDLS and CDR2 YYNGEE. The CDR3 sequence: CASSYQGVEQYF. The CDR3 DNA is TGTGCCAGCAGCTACCAGGGTGTCGAGCAGTACTTC.

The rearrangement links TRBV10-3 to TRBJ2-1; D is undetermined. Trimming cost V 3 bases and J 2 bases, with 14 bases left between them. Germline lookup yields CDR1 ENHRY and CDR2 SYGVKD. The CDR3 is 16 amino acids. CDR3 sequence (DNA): TGTGCCATCAGTGACGGCGTGGGCACACCCTACAATGAGCAGTTCTTC. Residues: CAISDGVGTPYNEQFF.

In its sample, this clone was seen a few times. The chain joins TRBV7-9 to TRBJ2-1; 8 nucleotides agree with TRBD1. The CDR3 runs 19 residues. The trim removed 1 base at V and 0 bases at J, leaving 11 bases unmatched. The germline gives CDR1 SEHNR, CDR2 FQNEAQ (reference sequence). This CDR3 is CASSLERTGQESSYNEQFF. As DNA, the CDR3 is TGTGCCAGCAGCTTAGAAAGGACGGGACAGGAGAGCTCCTACAATGAGCAGTTCTTC.

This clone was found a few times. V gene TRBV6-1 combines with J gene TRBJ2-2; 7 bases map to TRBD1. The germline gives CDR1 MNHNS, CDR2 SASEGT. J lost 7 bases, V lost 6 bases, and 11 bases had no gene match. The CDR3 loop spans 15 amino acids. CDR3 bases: TGTGCCAGCAGCCGATTCCAACAGGGGAACGGGGAGCTGTTTTTT. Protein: CASSRFQQGNGELFF.

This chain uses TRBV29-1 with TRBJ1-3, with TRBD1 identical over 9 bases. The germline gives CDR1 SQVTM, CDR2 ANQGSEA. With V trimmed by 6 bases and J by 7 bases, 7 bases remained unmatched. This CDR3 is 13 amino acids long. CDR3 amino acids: CSVGQGGSNTIYF. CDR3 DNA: TGCAGCGTGGGACAGGGAGGATCTAACACCATATATTTT.

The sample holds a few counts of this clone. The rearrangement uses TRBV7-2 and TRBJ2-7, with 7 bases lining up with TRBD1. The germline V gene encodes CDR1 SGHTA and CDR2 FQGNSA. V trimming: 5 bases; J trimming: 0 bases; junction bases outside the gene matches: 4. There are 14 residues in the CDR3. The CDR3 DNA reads TGTGCCAGCAGCCCAGGGGGTGGCTCCTACGAGCAGTACTTC. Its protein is CASSPGGGSYEQYF.

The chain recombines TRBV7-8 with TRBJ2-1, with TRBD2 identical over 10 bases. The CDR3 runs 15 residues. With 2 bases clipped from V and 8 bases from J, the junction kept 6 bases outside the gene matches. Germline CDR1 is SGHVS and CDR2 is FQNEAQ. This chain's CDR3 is CASSLNSGGAYEQFF. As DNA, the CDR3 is TGTGCCAGCAGCTTAAACAGCGGGGGGGCATATGAGCAGTTCTTC. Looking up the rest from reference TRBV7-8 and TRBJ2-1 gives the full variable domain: GAGVSQSPRYKVAKRGQDVALRCDPISGHVSLFWYQQALGQGPEFLTYFQNEAQLDKSGLPSDRFFAERPEGSVSTLKIQRTQQEDSAVYLCASSLNSGGAYEQFFGPGTRLTVL.

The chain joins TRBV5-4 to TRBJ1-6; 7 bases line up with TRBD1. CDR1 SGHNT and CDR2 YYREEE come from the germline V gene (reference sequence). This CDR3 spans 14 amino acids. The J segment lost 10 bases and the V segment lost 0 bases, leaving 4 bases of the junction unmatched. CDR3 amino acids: CASSLDRGCSPLHF. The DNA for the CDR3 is TGTGCCAGCAGCTTGGACAGGGGTTGCTCACCCCTCCACTTT.

CDR3 residues: CATSRAQGTGTGDPNYGYTF. The CDR3, as DNA: TGTGCCACCAGCAGGGCACAGGGAACCGGGACAGGGGATCCTAACTATGGCTACACCTTC. V gene TRBV15 combines with J gene TRBJ1-2, with TRBD1 matching 10 bases. This CDR3 contains 20 residues. After removal of 3 bases from V and 0 bases from J, the junction contained 16 bases not matched to a gene. Germline-derived CDR1 and CDR2 are LNHNV and YYDKDF (reference sequence).

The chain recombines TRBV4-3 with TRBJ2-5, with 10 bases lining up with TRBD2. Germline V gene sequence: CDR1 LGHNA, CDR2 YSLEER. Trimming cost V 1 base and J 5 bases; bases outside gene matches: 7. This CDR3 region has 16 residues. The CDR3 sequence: CASSQGRAGGHETQYF. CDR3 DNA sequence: TGCGCCAGCAGCCAAGGGCGAGCGGGGGGGCATGAGACCCAGTACTTC.

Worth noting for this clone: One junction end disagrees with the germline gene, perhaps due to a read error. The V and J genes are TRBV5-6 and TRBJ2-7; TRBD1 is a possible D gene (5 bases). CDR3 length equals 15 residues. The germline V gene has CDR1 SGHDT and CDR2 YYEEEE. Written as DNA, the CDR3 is TGTGCCGGCAGCCATTTCAGGCCAGGGACCTACGAGCAGTACTTC. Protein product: CAGSHFRPGTYEQYF. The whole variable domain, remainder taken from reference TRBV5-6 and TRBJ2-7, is DAGVTQSPTHLIKTRGQQVTLRCSPKSGHDTVSWYQQALGQGPQFIFQYYEEEERQRGNFPDRFSGHQFPNYSSELNVNALLLGDSALYLCAGSHFRPGTYEQYFGPGTRLTVT.

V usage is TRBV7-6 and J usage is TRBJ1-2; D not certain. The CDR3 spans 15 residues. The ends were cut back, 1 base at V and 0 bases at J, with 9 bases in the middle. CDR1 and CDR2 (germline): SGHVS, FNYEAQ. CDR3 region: CASSLGGGTNYGYTF. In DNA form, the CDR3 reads TGTGCCAGCAGCTTAGGGGGAGGAACTAACTATGGCTACACCTTC.

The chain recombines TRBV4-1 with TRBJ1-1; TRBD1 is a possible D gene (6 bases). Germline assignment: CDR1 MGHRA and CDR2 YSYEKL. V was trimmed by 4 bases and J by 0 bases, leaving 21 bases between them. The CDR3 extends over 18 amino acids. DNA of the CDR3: TGCGCCAGCAGCCCGGATTGGACAGAACACACTTTGAACACTGAAGCTTTCTTT. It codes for CASSPDWTEHTLNTEAFF.

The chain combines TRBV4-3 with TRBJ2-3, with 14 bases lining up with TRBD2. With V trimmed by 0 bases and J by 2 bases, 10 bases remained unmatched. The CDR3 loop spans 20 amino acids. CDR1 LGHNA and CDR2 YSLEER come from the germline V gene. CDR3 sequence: CASSQDTPGLAGAPTDTQYF. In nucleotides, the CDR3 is TGCGCCAGCAGCCAAGATACCCCGGGACTAGCGGGGGCACCCACAGATACGCAGTATTTT.

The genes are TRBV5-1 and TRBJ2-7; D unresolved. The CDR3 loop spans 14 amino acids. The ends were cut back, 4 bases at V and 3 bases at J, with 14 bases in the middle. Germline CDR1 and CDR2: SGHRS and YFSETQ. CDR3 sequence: CASSTASYYYEQYF. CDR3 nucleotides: TGCGCCAGCAGCACGGCTTCCTACTACTACGAGCAGTACTTC.